This T cell receptor beta chain was sequenced during a study of CD8+ T cells in alopecia areata (dated 2018 in TCRdb). For context, the study as a whole: The treated patients, all with moderate-to-severe alopecia areata, were enrolled in an open-label pilot trial of oral tofacitinib given at 5 to 10 mg twice daily. Tofacitinib was given for 6 to 18 months, followed by 6 months of follow-up off drug to assess delayed response and recurrence. In both human patients and the C3H/HeJ mouse model, the study applied high-throughput TCRbeta sequencing to look at T cell clonal expansion in alopecia areata. immunoSEQ multiplex PCR using 35 Vbeta forward primers and 13 Jbeta reverse primers was used to amplify TCRbeta CDR3 regions. RNA was obtained with the PAXgene miRNA kit for fixed scalp, the miRNeasy kit for PBMCs, and the RNeasy kit for mouse skin. On the human side, TCRbeta sequencing was run on scalp tissue and on sorted CD4+ and CD8+ peripheral blood T cells from healthy controls and from alopecia areata patients with either patchy or totalis/universalis disease. The SALT score, which quantifies the percentage of affected scalp surface area, was used to measure disease severity in treated patients. Tofacitinib-treated patients had biopsies at baseline and at 4 and 24 weeks of treatment, with a later scalp biopsy in several patients. Scalp clonality was compared across normal scalp (n=4), patchy alopecia areata scalp (n=8), and alopecia totalis/universalis scalp (n=8). Study-wide findings and limitations: Because the treated cohort was small and had just a single nonresponder, larger studies are needed to establish links between baseline CD8+ expansion and response. Lesional scalp, especially in alopecia totalis/universalis, showed higher clonality and more expanded CD8+ clones than normal scalp, suggesting antigenic drive. Tofacitinib significantly lowered scalp clonality and the number of expanded CD8+ clones among the top 100 scalp clones. During tofacitinib treatment, many expanded lesional clones stuck around in both scalp and blood, and this persistence may partly explain why relapse happens after treatment is stopped. Unlike mouse skin, which is dominated by gammadelta T cells, normal human skin has resident alphabeta T cells that are also sequenced, and this complicates analysis of the scalp TCR repertoire. Shared TCR sequences between patients were less evident than in mice, which may be partly attributable to HLA diversity in the patient population.

The sample's treatment or condition label, in plain terms: oral pan-JAK inhibitor, 5-10 mg twice daily. From alopecia areata patients, peripheral blood was collected along with lesional scalp punch biopsies. After PBMCs were isolated by density centrifugation and stained for CD3, CD4 and CD8, a FACSAria was used to sort CD4+ and CD8+ T cells. V and J are truncated by 6 bases and 8 bases respectively, leaving an intervening sequence of 20 bases. Based on the germline V gene (reference sequence), the CDR1 and CDR2 sequences are WNHNN and SYGVQD. Measured from the cysteine to the phenylalanine, the CDR3 is 15 residues long. Only the CDR3 DNA stays, 45 bases, in frame from base 1. The library was built by means of the immunoSEQ multiplex PCR assay. For TCR sequencing, RNA was extracted from every sample and reverse transcribed into cDNA to serve as template. First-strand cDNA was synthesized with SuperScript III using a 2:1 mix of oligo-dT and random hexamers. Amplification bias was assessed with a synthetic immune receptor repertoire, and residual bias was removed computationally. The paper's processing steps were these. Raw reads were preprocessed to remove errors, and CDR3 was defined according to IMGT conventions as the region from the conserved cysteine to phenylalanine. Clonality was computed by normalizing Shannon entropy by log2 of the number of productive unique TCRs and subtracting the result from 1. CD4 or CD8 identity of scalp clones was inferred by cross-referencing scalp TCRbeta sequences with sorted blood CD4 and CD8 repertoires. TCRdb obtained this table from immuneACCESS and retained in-frame rearrangements with V and J assigned. These tables miss some clones; where compared with another copy, unresolved V genes account for less than half of the shortfall, and the remainder is unexplained. V, J and clone size are taken as reported in that table, and D and trimming were inferred from the DNA itself. The sample data list 100,000 or so clones, and about 60% of these were observed just once. Of the sample, over 15% falls within the top ten clones.

This clone occurred a few times. Its antigen is unknown. No base-level quality is on record; no much larger clone is a single base apart. The rearranged chain carries TRBV10-1 and TRBJ2-1; the D gene could be TRBD1 or TRBD2, each one agreeing over 5 bases. The receptor's source is a human donor with alopecia areata. Sequenced here: CD8+ T cells sorted from blood, sampled at approximately week 56, from a patient treated with tofacitinib. The DNA sequence is TGCGCCAGCAGCCCACCCGGGACCCTGTTCGATGAGCAGTTCTTC. It encodes CASSPPGTLFDEQFF.